This TCR beta chain was captured by sequencing in a study of T cell repertoires in cytomegalovirus infection (dated by TCRdb to the late 2010s). Context from the whole study: The peptide stimulations were aimed at well-studied HLA-B-restricted epitopes as well as recently identified HLA-C-restricted CMV epitopes, whose presentation resists viral immunomodulation. Because public TCR beta signatures pointed to carriage of CMV infection together with the matching HLA type, the HLA type of each donor mattered for the analysis. Broad study findings and their caveats: Cumulative frequency of public TCR beta family members discriminated carriers of CMV infection plus the relevant HLA type in this cohort and an independent approximately 400-donor cohort. The ex vivo response was dominated by HLA-C-restricted CMV-specific TCR beta clonotypes, and the single most frequent clonotype in two of eight donors was supplied by these HLA-C-restricted clonotypes.

The instrument given in TCRdb is Illumina HiSeq 1500. TCRdb's own reprocessing of the public reads used fastp at Q25 and MiXCR and kept productive beta chains. CDR3 protein duplicates are merged, each entry listing the most common genes and DNA. Here the sample has approximately 89,000 distinct CDR3 sequences; roughly 29% occur a single time. Approximately 71% of the sample comes from the top ten. This clonotype has just a few counts. What this receptor recognizes is not known. One base away there is no much larger clone; base qualities are not given. The germline V gene specifies ENHRY as CDR1 and SYGVKD as CDR2. Taken from cysteine to phenylalanine, the CDR3 has 14 residues. The DNA shown is the 42-base CDR3, in frame from base 1. Trimming removed 0 bases from V and 5 bases from J, leaving 11 bases between the germline ends. What the treatment or condition label conveys for this sample: in vitro stimulation with specific CMV peptide epitopes to enrich CMV-specific T cells.

This clonotype was obtained from a human donor in good health (CMV status not recorded). Some clones in this sample may be carry-over from other donors' samples. The sample in question was CD8+ T cells from cultured PBMCs, obtained from culture after CMV antigen stimulation. This chain joins TRBV10-3 to TRBJ2-7; 6 matching bases give a weak D call of TRBD2. In nucleotide form, the sequence is TGTGCCATCAGTGAGTCGGGGAGGCCAAACGAGCAGTACTTC. It encodes CAISESGRPNEQYF.